Presented here are 21 T cell receptor beta chains from one specimen sequenced in a study of T cell responses to AZD1222 COVID-19 vaccine. Method: immunoSEQ multiplex PCR; TCRdb's copy keeps in-frame clones and lacks some. The data show some 100,000 clones, around nine tenths seen once. Sequenced here: peripheral blood, sampled on day 0 of AZD1222 vaccination. These receptors came from an adult in good health.

The chain links TRBV7-6 to TRBJ2-5; 15 nucleotides align to TRBD2. CDR3 size: 18 residues. Germline V gives CDR1 SGHVS, CDR2 FNYEAQ. Losses at the gene ends were 5 bases for V and 1 base for J; bases not matched to a gene: 8. The CDR3 nucleotides read TGTGCCAGCAGCCCCCGGACTAGCGGGAGGGAGGTCCAAGAGACCCAGTACTTC. It codes for CASSPRTSGREVQETQYF.

This chain connects TRBV5-1 to TRBJ2-3; D possibly matches TRBD1 or TRBD2 (6 bases each). Trimming took 6 bases from V and 6 from J, leaving 17 bases between them. Germline V gene data show CDR1 as SGHRS and CDR2 as YFSETQ. This CDR3 comprises 14 residues. The CDR3 is CASTSMPGADTQYF. For the CDR3, the DNA is TGCGCCAGCACCTCGATGCCGGGGGCCGATACGCAGTATTTT.

This chain uses TRBV5-1 with TRBJ2-7, with 9 bases fitting TRBD1. The ends lost 3 bases at V and 3 bases at J; junction bases unmatched: 4. The germline V gene encodes CDR1 SGHRS and CDR2 YFSETQ. The CDR3 has 14 amino acids. DNA for the CDR3: TGCGCCAGCAGCTGGGGACAGGGCCGCTACGAGCAGTACTTC. Translation: CASSWGQGRYEQYF.

J is TRBJ2-5 and V is TRBV3-1 (or the pseudogene TRBV3-2); the match to TRBD2 covers 7 bases. Germline CDR1 LGHDT, CDR2 YNNKEL (reference sequence). The CDR3 length is 17 residues. Trimming took 4 bases from V and 2 from J; bases not matched to a gene: 13. In nucleotides, the CDR3 is TGTGCCAGCAGCCCGTTTATGATAGCGGGTGTTCAAGAGACCCAGTACTTC. Amino acids: CASSPFMIAGVQETQYF.

This clone was recorded a few times. V is TRBV10-1 and J is TRBJ2-7, with D perhaps TRBD1 (6 bases). Per germline, CDR1 WNHNN and CDR2 SYGVQD (reference sequence). This CDR3 is built from 14 residues. V lost 2 bases and J lost 3, with 11 bases in between. The CDR3 DNA reads TGCGCCAGCAGTGAGAGTCAGGGGAGCTACGAGCAGTACTTC. It codes for CASSESQGSYEQYF.

This chain uses TRBV9 with TRBJ1-6; D may be TRBD1 (5 bases). The germline V gene encodes CDR1 SGDLS and CDR2 YYNGEE. The V and J ends lost 1 base and 13 bases respectively, with 12 bases between them. The CDR3 length is 13 residues. The CDR3, as DNA: TGTGCCAGCAGCGTACAGGGATTGGGCCCCCTCCACTTT. Translating gives CASSVQGLGPLHF. Complete variable domain (other parts from reference TRBV9 and TRBJ1-6): DSGVTQTPKHLITATGQRVTLRCSPRSGDLSVYWYQQSLDQGLQFLIQYYNGEERAKGNILERFSAQQFPDLHSELNLSSLELGDSALYFCASSVQGLGPLHFGNGTRLTVT.

Comment on this clone: The junction departs from the called germline gene at one end, perhaps through a read error. The genes are TRBV27 and TRBJ2-1, with D tentatively TRBD2 (7 bases). This CDR3 has 11 residues. Germline CDR1 is MNHEY and CDR2 is SMNVEV (reference sequence). The CDR3 is CASFDVGGGVF. The CDR3 DNA reads TGTGCCAGCTTCGACGTAGGGGGGGGAGTCTTC.

The CDR3: CASSRDGTYEQYF. CDR3 DNA sequence: TGCGCCAGCAGCCGGGACGGGACCTACGAGCAGTACTTC. This chain connects TRBV5-1 to TRBJ2-7; D is perhaps TRBD1 or TRBD2 (5 bases each). This CDR3 region has 13 residues. Germline assignment: CDR1 SGHRS and CDR2 YFSETQ. V was trimmed by 4 bases and J by 2 bases, leaving 10 bases between them.

The chain recombines TRBV6-4 with TRBJ2-1, with D perhaps TRBD2 (6 bases). The length of the CDR3 is 13 residues. The germline V and J ends were trimmed by 5 bases and 9 bases, with 14 bases remaining between them. CDR1 is MRHNA, CDR2 SNTAGT, per germline. The CDR3 loop reads CASSTRRDGEQFF. CDR3 DNA sequence: TGTGCCAGCAGTACTAGGCGGGATGGTGAGCAGTTCTTC.

The CDR3 coding sequence is TGTGCCAGCAGGGACAGGTGGGGCACTGAAGCTTTCTTT. Translated, it gives CASRDRWGTEAFF. The V call is TRBV5-4, the J call TRBJ1-1; 7 bases are a match to TRBD1. V trimming: 5 bases; J trimming: 4 bases; junction bases outside the gene matches: 5. Germline loops: CDR1 SGHNT, CDR2 YYREEE (reference sequence). There are 13 residues in the CDR3.

The rearrangement joins TRBV9 to TRBJ2-3, with TRBD2 as a possible D gene (7 bases). V gave up 4 bases and J gave up 2 bases, with 17 bases separating them. The CDR3 loop spans 16 amino acids. Germline V gene sequence: CDR1 SGDLS, CDR2 YYNGEE. The CDR3 region has the DNA TGTGCCAGCAGCTCCCGGACGGGGGGACACACAGATACGCAGTATTTT. It yields the protein CASSSRTGGHTDTQYF.

This clone was picked up one time. This rearrangement joins TRBV24-1 to TRBJ1-5; D remains ambiguous. The CDR3 is made up of 12 amino acids. Germline lookup yields CDR1 KGHDR and CDR2 SFDVKD. V lost 10 bases to trimming and J lost 4 bases, with 10 bases between them. CDR3 DNA: TGTGCCACGGCGGGTCTGAATCAGCCCCAGCATTTT. As protein: CATAGLNQPQHF.

The V and J genes are TRBV6-1 and TRBJ2-3; D possibly uses TRBD1 or TRBD2 (5 bases each). Trimming pared 1 base from V and 4 bases from J, leaving 6 bases between. The CDR3 extends over 13 amino acids. Germline CDR1 reads MNHNS; CDR2 reads SASEGT. The CDR3 nucleotides are TGTGCCAGCAGTGAAGGAGGGGCAGATACGCAGTATTTT. The encoded protein is CASSEGGADTQYF.

This chain links TRBV7-9 with TRBJ2-7; D is possibly TRBD2 (5 bases). V lost 4 bases and J 1 base, leaving 8 bases between the germline ends. The CDR3 runs to 13 residues. Germline V lookup: CDR1 SEHNR, CDR2 FQNEAQ (reference sequence). CDR3 DNA: TGTGCCAGCAGCTCAAGGGAGTCCTACGAGCAGTACTTC. Its translation: CASSSRESYEQYF. The full variable domain, completed using reference TRBV7-9 and TRBJ2-7, is DTGVSQNPRHKITKRGQNVTFRCDPISEHNRLYWYRQTLGQGPEFLTYFQNEAQLEKSRLLSDRFSAERPKGSFSTLEIQRTEQGDSAMYLCASSSRESYEQYFGPGTRLTVT.

The sample holds a few counts of this clone. This chain uses TRBV27 with TRBJ2-1, with D tentatively TRBD2 (5 bases). V dropped 7 bases and J dropped 0 bases, with 10 bases sitting between them. CDR3 size: 14 residues. In germline, CDR1 is MNHEY, CDR2 SMNVEV (reference sequence). CDR3 region: CASIPSGSYNEQFF. Here the CDR3 DNA reads TGTGCCAGCATTCCGAGCGGCTCCTACAATGAGCAGTTCTTC.

The V gene is TRBV7-9, the J gene TRBJ2-1; no clear D. The CDR3 runs 13 residues. Germline-derived CDR1 and CDR2 are SEHNR and FQNEAQ (reference sequence). Between the trimmed V and J ends, which lost 1 base and 6 bases, there was a span of 7 bases. CDR3 residues: CASSLGQPNEQFF. As DNA, the CDR3 is TGTGCCAGCAGCTTAGGGCAGCCCAATGAGCAGTTCTTC.

This clone was detected only once. The gene calls are TRBV5-1 and TRBJ1-3; D call uncertain. Trimming took 2 bases from V and 0 from J, leaving 6 bases between them. The CDR3 runs to 14 residues. Germline V lookup: CDR1 SGHRS, CDR2 YFSETQ. CDR3 sequence reads: CASSFGGSGNTIYF. DNA for the CDR3: TGCGCCAGCAGCTTTGGCGGCTCTGGAAACACCATATATTTT.

J is TRBJ2-7 and V is TRBV30; weak D call: TRBD2 (6 bases). The CDR3 runs 15 residues. Trimming cost V 2 bases and J 1 base, with 15 bases left between them. Germline V gene data show CDR1 as GTSNPN and CDR2 as SVGIG (reference sequence). The CDR3 nucleotides are TGTGCCTGGAGTCACCGGGACTTAAAATCCTACGAGCAGTACTTC. Translation: CAWSHRDLKSYEQYF.

The V and J genes are TRBV28 and TRBJ2-7, with 12 bases identical to TRBD2. Germline-derived CDR1 and CDR2 are MDHEN and SYDVKM. The CDR3 sequence is 17 residues long. V gave up 8 bases and J gave up 3 bases; unmatched junction bases: 14. The CDR3 protein is CASRRRGLAGGHYEQYF. The CDR3 coding sequence is TGTGCCAGCCGCCGGCGTGGCCTAGCGGGAGGGCACTACGAGCAGTACTTC.

V usage is TRBV7-9 and J usage is TRBJ1-6; TRBD1 might be the D (6 bases). Germline CDR1 and CDR2: SEHNR and FQNEAQ (reference sequence). This CDR3 spans 15 amino acids. V lost 3 bases, J lost 7 bases, and 13 bases lay in between. The CDR3 here is CASSLASGVNSPLHF. The CDR3 bases are TGTGCCAGCAGCTTGGCTTCAGGGGTCAATTCACCCCTCCACTTT. The variable domain in full, with the rest retrieved from reference TRBV7-9 and TRBJ1-6, is DTGVSQNPRHKITKRGQNVTFRCDPISEHNRLYWYRQTLGQGPEFLTYFQNEAQLEKSRLLSDRFSAERPKGSFSTLEIQRTEQGDSAMYLCASSLASGVNSPLHFGNGTRLTVT.

Notes on this clone: At one boundary the junction diverges from the germline segment, which might be a read error. The CDR3 protein is CASSSGVTVWVSF. The CDR3 bases are TGTGCCAGCAGTTCAGGGGTGACAGTGTGGGTCTCATTC. V gene TRBV12-3 or TRBV12-4 combines with J gene TRBJ2-7; weak D call: TRBD1 (6 bases). This CDR3 region has 13 residues.